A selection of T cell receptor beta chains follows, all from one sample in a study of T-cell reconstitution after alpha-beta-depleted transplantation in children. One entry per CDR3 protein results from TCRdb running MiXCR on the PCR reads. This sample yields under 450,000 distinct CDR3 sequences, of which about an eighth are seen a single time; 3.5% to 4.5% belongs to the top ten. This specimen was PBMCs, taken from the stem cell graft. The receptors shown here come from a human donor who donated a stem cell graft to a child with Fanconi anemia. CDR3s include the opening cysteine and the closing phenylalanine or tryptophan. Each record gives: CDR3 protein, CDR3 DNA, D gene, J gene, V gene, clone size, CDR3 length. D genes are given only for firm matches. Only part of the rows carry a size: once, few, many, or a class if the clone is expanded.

CAWSVLGGTEAFF,TGTGCCTGGAGTGTACTGGGGGGAACTGAAGCTTTCTTT,NA,TRBJ1-1,TRBV30,NA,13
CASSPITGGYSAFF,TGTGCCAGCAGCCCCATTACAGGGGGTTATTCGGCTTTCTTT,TRBD1,TRBJ1-1,TRBV7-9,NA,14
CASSQDKGRGYTF,TGTGCCAGCAGCCAAGATAAGGGACGAGGCTACACCTTC,NA,TRBJ1-2,TRBV4-2,NA,13
CASSQDLTRLESGETQYF,TGCGCCAGCAGCCAAGATCTTACCCGACTTGAGTCGGGCGAGACCCAGTACTTC,NA,TRBJ2-5,TRBV4-3,NA,18
CASSSTGANQPQHF,TGTGCCAGCAGCTCCACTGGGGCAAACCAGCCCCAGCATTTT,NA,TRBJ1-5,TRBV7-2,many,14
CASSTVGGRTEAFF,TGTGCCAGCAGCACGGTAGGAGGGAGGACTGAAGCTTTCTTT,NA,TRBJ1-1,TRBV7-2,few,14
CASRVDTLNTEAFF,TGTGCCAGCAGAGTCGACACACTGAACACTGAAGCTTTCTTT,NA,TRBJ1-1,TRBV2,NA,14
CASSSNGGAAYNEQFF,TGCGCCAGCAGCTCCAACGGGGGGGCAGCCTACAATGAGCAGTTCTTC,TRBD2,TRBJ2-1,TRBV5-1,many,16
CASTEDTGELFF,TGTGCCAGCACCGAGGACACCGGGGAGCTGTTTTTT,NA,TRBJ2-2,TRBV28,few,12
CSARVENTEAFF,TGCAGTGCTAGAGTGGAGAACACTGAAGCTTTCTTT,NA,TRBJ1-1,TRBV20-1,NA,12
CSVWDGDQPQHF,TGCAGCGTTTGGGACGGAGATCAGCCCCAGCATTTT,NA,TRBJ1-5,TRBV29-1,NA,12
CASSLMTSGGPNEQFF,TGCGCCAGCAGCTTAATGACTAGCGGGGGGCCCAATGAGCAGTTCTTC,TRBD2,TRBJ2-1,TRBV5-1,many,16
CASSPGPTGGRNTEAFF,TGCGCCAGCAGCCCGGGCCCAACAGGGGGGCGAAACACTGAAGCTTTCTTT,TRBD1,TRBJ1-1,TRBV5-1,many,17
CASSPNPSGGADTQYF,TGTGCCAGCAGCCCAAACCCGAGCGGGGGGGCAGATACGCAGTATTTT,TRBD2,TRBJ2-3,TRBV7-2,NA,16
CASSQEVLAGLNEQFF,TGTGCCAGCAGTCAAGAGGTACTAGCGGGGCTCAATGAGCAGTTCTTC,TRBD2,TRBJ2-1,TRBV12-3/TRBV12-4,NA,16
CASSQGAGINNEQFF,TGCGCCAGCAGCCAAGGTGCGGGGATCAACAATGAGCAGTTCTTC,NA,TRBJ2-1,TRBV4-3,many,15
CASSYFTGYGYTF,TGTGCCAGCAGTTACTTTACAGGCTATGGCTACACCTTC,NA,TRBJ1-2,TRBV6-5,NA,13
CASSQTREQYF,TGTGCCAGCAGCCAGACGCGGGAGCAGTACTTC,NA,TRBJ2-7,TRBV12-3/TRBV12-4,NA,11
CASSLTTGTGSRETQYF,TGTGCCAGCAGCTTAACCACCGGGACAGGGTCACGAGAGACCCAGTACTTC,TRBD1,TRBJ2-5,TRBV7-6,few,17
CASSRQENSPLHF,TGTGCCAGCAGTAGGCAAGAAAATTCACCCCTCCACTTT,NA,TRBJ1-6,TRBV28,NA,13
CASSLDSRSGANVLTF,TGCGCCAGCAGCTTGGACAGCCGATCTGGGGCCAACGTCCTGACTTTC,NA,TRBJ2-6,TRBV5-1,few,16
CASSQDMETGYLWAGYTF,TGTGCCAGCAGCCAAGATATGGAGACAGGGTACCTCTGGGCTGGCTACACCTTC,TRBD1,TRBJ1-2,TRBV4-2,many,18
CATSDRTGDYGYTF,TGTGCCACCAGTGATCGGACAGGGGATTATGGCTACACCTTC,TRBD1,TRBJ1-2,TRBV24-1,many,14
CSARWDYLETQYF,TGCAGTGCTAGATGGGACTACCTAGAGACCCAGTACTTC,TRBD2,TRBJ2-5,TRBV20-1,NA,13